This T cell receptor (beta chain) appears in the sequencing data of a study of blood T cells in healthy people across ages. The overall study: Per two T cells, template switching captured roughly one barcoded beta molecule. The study, taken as a whole, reports: A strong correlation between TCR beta diversity and naive T cell percentage was seen. In long-lived donors, naive CD4+ cell counts and diversity exceeded those of aged donors.

The V end was cut by 2 bases, the J end by 3 bases, with 14 bases between. There are 15 residues in the CDR3. Germline V gene lookup returns CDR1 DFQATT and CDR2 SNEGSKA (reference sequence). A minimum of 6 micrograms of total RNA was extracted per sample. It was with a sample-barcoded 5' primer and a J-beta primer mix that a second PCR of roughly 7 to 12 cycles was run. Using its own MiXCR run on the 5' RACE reads, TCRdb lists one record per CDR3 protein. The repertoire consists of about 1.4 million distinct CDR3 sequences, with approximately 63% occurring once and the leading ten covering over 6.5%. A word on this clonotype: What it binds is unknown.

What was sequenced was blood. V and J are TRBV20-1 and TRBJ1-5; D might be TRBD1 (6 bases). This sequence was found in a man younger than 35 in good health. The chain's CDR3 is CSARLPGGHNQPQHF. As DNA, the CDR3 is TGCAGTGCTAGACTACCTGGGGGCCACAATCAGCCCCAGCATTTT.